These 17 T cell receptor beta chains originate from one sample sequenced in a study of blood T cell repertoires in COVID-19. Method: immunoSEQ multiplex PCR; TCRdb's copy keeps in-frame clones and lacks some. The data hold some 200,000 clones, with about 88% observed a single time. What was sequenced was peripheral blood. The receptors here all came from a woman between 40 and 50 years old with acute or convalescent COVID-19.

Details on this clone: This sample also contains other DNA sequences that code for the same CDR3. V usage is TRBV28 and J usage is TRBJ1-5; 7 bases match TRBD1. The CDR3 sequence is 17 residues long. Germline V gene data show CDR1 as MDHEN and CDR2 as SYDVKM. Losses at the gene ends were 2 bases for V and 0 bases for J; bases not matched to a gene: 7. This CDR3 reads CASSLRDRGSSNQPQHF. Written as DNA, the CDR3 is TGTGCCAGCAGTTTAAGGGACAGAGGGTCTAGCAATCAGCCCCAGCATTTT.

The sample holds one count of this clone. The CDR3 DNA is TGTGCCAGCAGCTTGACAGGGTCCCTTGAAGCTTTCTTT. Its protein product is CASSLTGSLEAFF. The chain links TRBV5-4 to TRBJ1-1; D is perhaps TRBD1 (6 bases). Trimming cost V 1 base and J 7 bases, with 11 bases left between them. The length of the CDR3 is 13 residues. Germline loops: CDR1 SGHNT, CDR2 YYREEE (reference sequence).

CDR3: CASSLRELNTGELFF. As DNA, the CDR3 is TGTGCCAGCAGCTTAAGGGAGCTAAACACCGGGGAGCTGTTTTTT. This chain uses TRBV11-2 with TRBJ2-2; D may be TRBD2 (5 bases). The germline gives CDR1 SGHAT, CDR2 FQNNGV. The CDR3 has 15 amino acids. V gave up 2 bases and J gave up 2 bases, with 9 bases separating them.

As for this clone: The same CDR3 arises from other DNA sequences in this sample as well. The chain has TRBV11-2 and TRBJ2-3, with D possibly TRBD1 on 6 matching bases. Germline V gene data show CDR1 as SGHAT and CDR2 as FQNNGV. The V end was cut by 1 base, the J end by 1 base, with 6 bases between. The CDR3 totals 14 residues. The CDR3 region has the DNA TGTGCCAGCAGCTTAGGACAGGGCACAGATACGCAGTATTTT. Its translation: CASSLGQGTDTQYF.

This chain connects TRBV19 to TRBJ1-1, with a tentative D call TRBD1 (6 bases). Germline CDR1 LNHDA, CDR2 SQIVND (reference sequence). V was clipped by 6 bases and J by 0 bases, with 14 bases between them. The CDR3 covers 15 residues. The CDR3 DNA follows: TGTGCCAGTAGACTCGGGACAAGCCTGAACACTGAAGCTTTCTTT. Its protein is CASRLGTSLNTEAFF.

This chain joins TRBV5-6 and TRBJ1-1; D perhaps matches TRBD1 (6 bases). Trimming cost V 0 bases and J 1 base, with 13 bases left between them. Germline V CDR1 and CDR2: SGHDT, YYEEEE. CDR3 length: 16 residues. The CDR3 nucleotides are TGTGCCAGCAGCTTGGCTCCCGCAGGGGAGAACACTGAAGCTTTCTTT. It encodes CASSLAPAGENTEAFF.

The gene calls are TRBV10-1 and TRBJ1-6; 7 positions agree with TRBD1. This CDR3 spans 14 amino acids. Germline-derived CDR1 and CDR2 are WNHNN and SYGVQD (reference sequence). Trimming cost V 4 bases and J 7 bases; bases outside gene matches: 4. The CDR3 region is CASSAARGNSPLHF. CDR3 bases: TGCGCCAGCAGTGCGGCCAGGGGGAATTCACCCCTCCACTTT.

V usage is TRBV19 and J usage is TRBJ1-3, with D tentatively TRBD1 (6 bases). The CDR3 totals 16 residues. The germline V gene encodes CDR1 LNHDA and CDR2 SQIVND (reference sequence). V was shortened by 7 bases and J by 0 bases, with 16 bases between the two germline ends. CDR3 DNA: TGTGCCAGTATCACTAAGATAGGGGGCTCTGGAAACACCATATATTTT. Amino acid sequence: CASITKIGGSGNTIYF.

Here the CDR3 DNA reads TGTGCCACCAGCTCCGCGAGGGATGAGCAGTTCTTC. This gives the protein CATSSARDEQFF. The rearrangement joins TRBV15 to TRBJ2-1; D is perhaps TRBD2 (5 bases). The CDR3 sequence is 12 residues long. V shed 5 bases and J shed 8 bases, with 10 bases lying between them. Germline V lookup: CDR1 LNHNV, CDR2 YYDKDF (reference sequence).

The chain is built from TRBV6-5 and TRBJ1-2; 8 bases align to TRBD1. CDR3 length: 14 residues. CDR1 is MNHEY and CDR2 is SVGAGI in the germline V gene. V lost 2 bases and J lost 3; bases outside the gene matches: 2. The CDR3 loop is CASSYLTGDYGYTF. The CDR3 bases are TGTGCCAGCAGTTACCTGACAGGGGACTATGGCTACACCTTC.

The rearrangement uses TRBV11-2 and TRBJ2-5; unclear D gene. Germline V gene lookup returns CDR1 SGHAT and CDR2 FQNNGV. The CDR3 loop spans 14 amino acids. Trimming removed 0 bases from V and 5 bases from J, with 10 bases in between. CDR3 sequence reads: CASSLDPFFETQYF. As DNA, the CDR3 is TGTGCCAGCAGCTTAGATCCTTTTTTTGAGACCCAGTACTTC.

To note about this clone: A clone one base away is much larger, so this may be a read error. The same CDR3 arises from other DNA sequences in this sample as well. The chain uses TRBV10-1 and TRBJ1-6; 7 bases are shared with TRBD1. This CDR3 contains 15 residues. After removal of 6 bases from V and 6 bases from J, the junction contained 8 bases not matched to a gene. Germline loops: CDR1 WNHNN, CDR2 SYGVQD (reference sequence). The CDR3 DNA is TGCGCCAGCAGCGAGCGGACAGGACTTAATTCACCCCTCCACTTT. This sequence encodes CASSERTGLNSPLHF.

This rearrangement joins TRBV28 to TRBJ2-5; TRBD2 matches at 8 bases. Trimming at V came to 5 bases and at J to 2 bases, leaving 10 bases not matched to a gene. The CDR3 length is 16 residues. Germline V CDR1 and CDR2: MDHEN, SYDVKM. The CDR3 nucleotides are TGTGCCAGCAGTCCGGGGGGGCATACAACACAAGAGACCCAGTACTTC. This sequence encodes CASSPGGHTTQETQYF.

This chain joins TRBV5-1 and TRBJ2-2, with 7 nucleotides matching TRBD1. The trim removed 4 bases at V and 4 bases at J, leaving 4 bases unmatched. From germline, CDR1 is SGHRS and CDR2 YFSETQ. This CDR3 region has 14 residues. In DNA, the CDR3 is TGCGCCAGCAGCACGGGACAGCCCACCGGGGAGCTGTTTTTT. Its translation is CASSTGQPTGELFF.

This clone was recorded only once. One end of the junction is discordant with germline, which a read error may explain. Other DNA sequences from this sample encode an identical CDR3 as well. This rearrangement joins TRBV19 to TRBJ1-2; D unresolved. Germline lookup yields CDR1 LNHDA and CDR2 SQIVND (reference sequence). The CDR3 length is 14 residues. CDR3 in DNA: TGCGCCAGCAGGACGGACTTTTCTAACTATGGCTACACCTTC. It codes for CASRTDFSNYGYTF.

Here the CDR3 DNA reads TGTGCCAGCAGCTTAGATATCGGGACAGGGAGCTCCTACGAGCAGTACGTC. As protein: CASSLDIGTGSSYEQYV. V usage is TRBV11-2 and J usage is TRBJ2-7; 9 bases match TRBD1. The CDR3 is 17 amino acids. Germline CDR1 is SGHAT and CDR2 is FQNNGV. Trimming took 0 bases from V and 0 from J; bases not matched to a gene: 6.

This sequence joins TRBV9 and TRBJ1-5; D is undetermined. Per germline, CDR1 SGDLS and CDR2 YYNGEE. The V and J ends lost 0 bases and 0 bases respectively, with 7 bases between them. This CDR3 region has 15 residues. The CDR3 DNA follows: TGTGCCAGCAGCGTAGGCGGAAATAGCAATCAGCCCCAGCATTTT. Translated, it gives CASSVGGNSNQPQHF.